This T cell receptor (beta chain) was identified in a study of cytomegalovirus exposure and HLA in healthy donors (dated by TCRdb to the late 2010s). With respect to the entire study: An earlier analysis of 587 of the donors reported about 290 Gb of sequence data and some 120 million unique TCR beta sequences from about 200 million T cells. An early release covering some 640 HLA-typed donors comprised about 320 gigabases of sequencing data and some 79 million unique TCR sequences. Of the approximately 400 genotyped donors, approximately 80% fell in the genetic ancestry cluster associated with self-reported Caucasian donors. The aim of the study was to test whether cataloging public T cell receptors could identify signatures of past pathogen exposure. The study used immunosequencing to profile the T cell repertoires of some 600 subjects and linked those repertoires to cytomegalovirus serostatus. In addition to the first cohort of several hundred subjects, a separate validation cohort of around 110 different subjects was used. To predict cytomegalovirus infection status, the study brought together high-throughput TCR immunosequencing, statistical association of individual TCRs with disease status, and machine learning. In a later analysis, previously published TCR beta repertoires from more than 500 donors were re-analyzed and high-resolution HLA genotyping was added so that TCR occurrence patterns could be studied. Rather than drawing on any new phenotypic data, the later analysis identified candidate immune exposures from TCR beta sequences and the way those sequences occurred across donors. An earlier analysis of nearly 600 of the donors applied high-throughput TCR beta sequencing to assess whether each TCR beta V gene segment acted as functional or pseudogenic. Donor age, sex, ethnicity and CMV serostatus were compiled alongside the repertoire data. A later genetic analysis used genome-wide SNP genotypes for about 55% of the 666 donors, treating that subset as a discovery cohort. All discovery cohort repertoires had been generated using a single sequencing platform. Class I and class II HLA loci were covered by the typing at four-digit resolution. Typing coverage varied by locus: about 629-630 donors for A, B, C, DRB1 and DQB1; approximately 520 for DQA1; about 600 for DPA1; roughly 450 for DPB1. Several DR-DQ haplotypes were treated as single units for association and clustering because of strong linkage in the cohort. Among 300 to 500 genotyped donors of the cohort, an average of around 250,000 unique TCR beta nucleotide sequences was sequenced per donor, of which about 19% were non-productive. Beyond this particular receptor, the publication reports: For the cohort, immune exposure information was limited to CMV serostatus. The sequencing pipeline was judged likely to have produced a cluster of highly shared sequence variants as a technical artifact. It was suggested by the authors that the approach could potentially be generalized to other disease states and immunological phenotypes. While some public TCRs were present in many individuals, most TCR sequences turned up only very rarely across donors. A later analysis found that most CMV-associated TCR beta chains appeared HLA-restricted, with HLA associations seemingly driven largely by CMV exposure. In an earlier analysis of around 600 of the donors, most TCR beta V segments appeared in productive rearrangements about 87% or about 30% of the time, broadly matching IMGT annotations. Sequencing depth was assumed to be roughly uniform across donors in the presence/absence analyses, though that assumption may not hold. A further reported finding was that TCR beta sequences accurately predicted the HLA-A and HLA-B alleles for most subjects in the first cohort. In a later analysis, HLA-associated TCR beta chains showed more clonal expansion and lower generation probabilities than non-associated chains that were equally common. Because HLA typing was missing for some donors at each locus, association tests included only the typed subset. Some IMGT-functional V segments, including TRBV6-2 and TRBV6-3, could not be told apart with the 87-base-pair reads, so those segments were excluded. A few of the identified cytomegalovirus-associated TCR beta chains were confirmed in vitro to be specific for cytomegalovirus antigens. The cohort was sequenced for TCR beta chains only, and without alpha or paired-chain data the features that could be detected were limited. According to a later analysis, TCR association rates differed among HLA loci, with DRB1 alleles showing the most associated TCRs and HLA-C alleles showing the fewest. The classifier was reported to diagnose cytomegalovirus status with high specificity and sensitivity in both the original and validation cohorts. Because counts were too low, seventeen rarely observed V segments, including chromosome 9 orphons, were left out of the earlier analysis of over 550 of the donors. Several of the top co-occurrence clusters appeared to be linked to parvovirus B19, influenza, CMV and Epstein-Barr virus, according to a later analysis. Assigning TCR associations to individual alleles was difficult when HLA alleles, especially DR and DQ, strongly co-occurred. In a later genetic analysis, fewer N-insertions in productive TCRs were reported among donors in an Asian-associated ancestry cluster than the 666-donor mean. In a later analysis, 15,000 to 20,000 TCR beta sequences were associated with specific HLA alleles at a false discovery rate of 0.05. The study listed approximately 150 TCR beta chains as associated with cytomegalovirus. Correlated functional status among segregating V segments might reflect linkage disequilibrium, but an unknown experimental factor could not be ruled out. A later genetic analysis associated a missense DCLRE1C variant with V-gene and J-gene trimming of TCR beta chains, and an independent cohort replicated the association.

The CDR3, cysteine through phenylalanine, is 13 amino acids long. The sequence is cut down to CDR3 DNA, 39 bases in frame from base 1. CDR1 and CDR2, looked up from the germline V gene, are MDHEN and SYDVKM. Between the V and J ends, shortened by 7 bases and 2 bases respectively, the junction contains 9 bases. Libraries were built with the immunoSEQ multiplex PCR assay. For the multiplex PCR, a mixture combining 60 forward primers for TCR Vbeta segments and 13 reverse primers for TCR Jbeta segments was used. The CDR3 region of rearranged TCR beta genes was amplified from genomic DNA with a multiplex PCR assay. The Illumina HiSeq System was used to sequence the amplified TCR beta libraries as 87-base-pair reads. In the paper's pipeline: A later analysis counted tens of millions of unique TCR beta chains across the approximately 700 repertoires, and roughly 10 million of these chains were shared by at least two donors. A nearest-neighbor algorithm error-corrected the raw reads and collapsed the reads into unique sequences, merging closely related sequences to remove PCR and sequencing errors. CDR3 sequences were aligned to IMGT reference sequences to assign V, D and J gene segments. Each retained sequence needed at least a six-nucleotide match to both a V gene segment and a J gene segment. A rearrangement was called productive if the CDR3 had no stop codons and remained in frame with V and J, and every other rearrangement was called non-productive. Following IMGT convention, CDR3 was defined as the stretch from the second conserved V-encoded cysteine to the conserved J-encoded phenylalanine. In an earlier analysis of roughly 580 of the donors, sequences lacking an unambiguous match to a single V gene segment were excluded. An earlier analysis of some 610 of the donors called V segments functional above 56.7% productive rearrangements and segregating when the between-donor standard deviation exceeded 5%. To diagnose cytomegalovirus status from the catalog of TCR beta chain sequences, a statistical classification framework was built. In a later analysis, TCR nucleotide sequences were compared against IMGT/GENE-DB human TR gene sequences so that V and J genes could be assigned. Using the TCRdist pipeline, a later analysis assigned CDR3 sequences along with most-parsimonious VDJ recombination scenarios. In a later analysis, every TCR beta chain was defined by the combination of its CDR3 amino acid sequence and its V-gene family, and reads without a unique V-gene family were dropped. To address suspected cross-contamination and a sequencing artifact, a later analysis removed under 600 highly shared, low-generation-probability nucleotide sequences. For each public chain, a later analysis derived a clonal expansion index from normalized ranks of inferred template counts within each repertoire. In a later analysis, generation probabilities were computed with a VDJ recombination model fitted to out-of-frame rearrangements, and the resulting probabilities were checked against IGoR. Hypergeometric tests were used in a later analysis to score TCR-TCR, TCR-HLA and TCR-CMV co-occurrence, with a repertoire-size bias correction applied to the TCR pairs. In a later analysis, false discovery rates were estimated by permuting HLA or CMV assignments 20 times. In a later analysis, co-occurring TCRs were grouped with DBSCAN, and TCRdist sequence similarity was added when clustering was performed within HLA-allele-positive subsets. Repertoires with fewer than 30,000 or more than 120,000 public chains, plus five repertoires with anomalous nucleotide sharing, were excluded from co-occurrence clustering. In TCRdb, the immuneACCESS table is reduced to in-frame sequences with V and J assigned. These tables do not hold every clone; where another copy was compared, an unresolved V gene accounts for under half, and the others remain unexplained. That table supplies the V and J calls and clone size; D and trimming were determined from the DNA. For this sample there are 160,000 or so clones; about 84% appear just once. The ten largest make up approximately 1.2% of the sample.

In total, 500 to 700 healthy bone marrow donors made up the cohort. At the time of sampling, all cohort members were nominally healthy, though unrecorded immune exposures were likely present. The donor was CMV seropositive and belonged to the group of about 290 seropositive cohort members. A peripheral blood sample was collected from each donor, and TCR beta sequencing was performed on peripheral blood mononuclear cells. The Qiagen DNeasy Blood Extraction Kit was used to extract genomic DNA from the blood cell samples. To note about this clone: The antigen it binds to is not known. It has no much larger one-base neighbor in the sample; base qualities were not kept.

The receptor's source is a man aged 45-65 years in good health and CMV-seropositive. The receptor chain draws on TRBV28 and TRBJ2-1; the D gene identity is not certain. Material: PBMCs. The nucleotide sequence reads as follows: TGTGCCAGCATTACTTCTACCTACAATGAGCAGTTCTTC. Its coded protein is CASITSTYNEQFF. Supplemented by the reference TRBV28 and TRBJ2-1 proteins around the CDR3, the complete variable domain is DVKVTQSSRYLVKRTGEKVFLECVQDMDHENMFWYRQDPGLGLRLIYFSYDVKMKEKGDIPEGYSVSREKKERFSLILESASTNQTSMYLCASITSTYNEQFFGPGTRLTVL.